A single sample gave rise to the 22 T cell receptor beta chains below, sequenced in a study of cytomegalovirus exposure and HLA in healthy donors. The PCR made use of 60 Vbeta and 13 Jbeta primers. Profiling relied on immunoSEQ multiplex PCR, and the TCRdb table lists in-frame clones only, not all of them. The table has 150,000 or so clones, just under 85% seen once; the top ten hold 1.4% to 1.5%. The sample comprised PBMCs. Receptors originate from a man younger than 45 in good health and CMV-seropositive.

V and J are TRBV5-1 and TRBJ1-2; 12 bases fit TRBD1. This CDR3 is built from 16 residues. CDR1 and CDR2 (germline): SGHRS, YFSETQ. The trim removed 1 base at V and 8 bases at J, leaving 9 bases unmatched. The CDR3 nucleotides read TGCGCCAGCAGCTTGATTACCGGGACAGGGGGCCAGGGCTACACCTTC. It encodes CASSLITGTGGQGYTF.

This clone was recorded a few times. The chain carries TRBV5-6 and TRBJ1-1, with D tentatively TRBD1 (5 bases). Germline V lookup: CDR1 SGHDT, CDR2 YYEEEE. With 1 base removed from V and 5 bases from J, the gap between germline ends came to 12 bases. This CDR3 comprises 14 residues. Here the CDR3 DNA reads TGTGCCAGCAGCTTGTTGCAGGGTCGGACTGAAGCTTTCTTT. Translating gives CASSLLQGRTEAFF.

The DNA for the CDR3 is TGTGCCAGCAGTCACGATAGATCTTACGAGCAGTACTTC. The encoded protein is CASSHDRSYEQYF. The chain joins TRBV28 to TRBJ2-7; no clear D gene. Per the germline V gene, CDR1 is MDHEN and CDR2 is SYDVKM. With 5 bases removed from V and 4 bases from J, the gap between germline ends came to 12 bases. The CDR3 loop spans 13 amino acids.

This clone was seen only a few times. The rearrangement joins TRBV28 to TRBJ1-1; TRBD1 is a possible D gene (6 bases). The V gene's germline CDR1 is MDHEN and CDR2 SYDVKM. The CDR3 is made up of 15 amino acids. V was cut by 1 base and J by 4 bases, with 13 bases left in between. CDR3: CASSLSRQVGTEAFF. The CDR3 DNA sequence: TGTGCCAGCAGTTTATCCCGACAGGTCGGCACTGAAGCTTTCTTT.

This chain uses TRBV6-5 with TRBJ1-5; 11 bases match TRBD1. Germline assignment: CDR1 MNHEY and CDR2 SVGAGI. V shed 0 bases and J 5 bases; nucleotides not matched to a gene: 0. This CDR3 is 15 amino acids long. CDR3 nucleotides: TGTGCCAGCAGTTACTCGGGACAGGGGGATCAGCCCCAGCATTTT. It yields the protein CASSYSGQGDQPQHF.

The V call is TRBV28, the J call TRBJ1-5, with D tentatively TRBD1 (6 bases). Trimming left V 5 bases short and J 0 bases short, with 14 bases between. Germline V lookup: CDR1 MDHEN, CDR2 SYDVKM. CDR3 length equals 16 residues. CDR3 in DNA: TGTGCCAGCAGTGGTTCACAGGGTTATAGCAATCAGCCCCAGCATTTT. Amino acids: CASSGSQGYSNQPQHF.

The rearrangement uses TRBV4-1 and TRBJ2-5, with 13 positions matching TRBD2. V dropped 3 bases and J dropped 5; count of bases not matched to a gene: 6. The germline V gene has CDR1 MGHRA and CDR2 YSYEKL. The length of the CDR3 is 16 residues. The chain's CDR3 is CASSQRLAGGTETQYF. The CDR3 DNA reads TGCGCCAGCAGCCAGAGACTAGCGGGGGGAACGGAGACCCAGTACTTC.

This clone was seen once. The V gene is TRBV6-6, the J gene TRBJ2-2; 9 bases match TRBD2. Per germline, CDR1 MNHNY and CDR2 SVGAGI (reference sequence). CDR3 length: 14 amino acids. V was pared by 5 bases and J by 6 bases, with 4 bases of the junction left unmatched. The CDR3 nucleotides read TGTGCCAGCAGTATGCGGGAGGGCTCCGGGGAGCTGTTTTTT. Its protein is CASSMREGSGELFF.

This chain's CDR3 is CASTERTDNQPQHF. The CDR3 DNA sequence: TGTGCCAGCACCGAACGGACAGACAATCAGCCCCAGCATTTT. The gene calls are TRBV6-6 and TRBJ1-5; a weak D match, TRBD1 (6 bases). V was pared by 7 bases and J by 3 bases, with 13 bases between. Germline CDR1 is MNHNY and CDR2 is SVGAGI (reference sequence). The CDR3 extends over 14 amino acids.

The chain has TRBV28 and TRBJ2-5; possibly TRBD2 for D (7 bases). V gave up 11 bases and J gave up 6 bases, with 19 bases separating them. Germline values: CDR1 MDHEN, CDR2 SYDVKM. The CDR3 runs 13 residues. The CDR3 loop is CAARGGEGKTQYF. CDR3 sequence (DNA): TGTGCCGCGAGGGGGGGGGAAGGAAAGACCCAGTACTTC.

The rearrangement links TRBV6-1 to TRBJ2-7; D is undetermined. The CDR3 consists of 15 residues. V shed 2 bases and J shed 9 bases, with 20 bases lying between them. CDR1 MNHNS and CDR2 SASEGT come from the germline V gene. The CDR3 reads CASSELDGTEDGQYF. For the CDR3, the DNA is TGTGCCAGCAGTGAACTCGACGGTACCGAGGATGGGCAGTACTTC.

The chain joins TRBV29-1 to TRBJ2-3; no definite D call. Germline V gene sequence: CDR1 SQVTM, CDR2 ANQGSEA. This CDR3 comprises 13 residues. The V gene lost 4 bases and the J gene lost 3 bases, with 11 bases spanning the gap. CDR3 amino acids: CSVGTDLTDTQYF. CDR3 coding DNA: TGCAGCGTTGGTACAGATCTGACAGATACGCAGTATTTT.

The gene calls are TRBV18 and TRBJ1-5, with D hard to call. The CDR3 spans 12 residues. Trimming took off 1 base at V and 9 bases at J, with 7 bases between the two ends. CDR1 and CDR2 from the germline V gene are KGHSH and LQKENI. The CDR3 DNA reads TGTGCCAGCTCACCACTGGGCCGGCCCCAGCATTTT. Amino acid sequence: CASSPLGRPQHF.

V and J are TRBV6-5 and TRBJ2-7; the match to TRBD1 covers 9 bases. The germline gives CDR1 MNHEY, CDR2 SVGAGI. This CDR3 spans 13 amino acids. J was trimmed by 6 bases and V by 6 bases; bases with no gene match: 6. The CDR3 reads CASRGGQGSEQYF. The CDR3 DNA reads TGTGCCAGCAGAGGGGGACAGGGCTCCGAGCAGTACTTC.

This rearrangement joins TRBV14 to TRBJ2-1, with 13 bases identical to TRBD2. V dropped 5 bases and J dropped 0; count of bases not matched to a gene: 7. In germline, CDR1 is SGHDN, CDR2 FVKESK. The CDR3 runs 18 residues. The CDR3 DNA sequence: TGTGCCAGCAGCGGCGCGGGACTAGCGGGGCGCTCCTACAATGAGCAGTTCTTC. This sequence encodes CASSGAGLAGRSYNEQFF.

J is TRBJ1-6 and V is TRBV27; D not resolved. This CDR3 contains 13 residues. Trimming took off 6 bases at V and 6 bases at J, with 9 bases between the two ends. Germline V CDR1 and CDR2: MNHEY, SMNVEV (reference sequence). The CDR3 bases are TGTGCCAGCAGGGAGGCGGGTAATTCACCCCTCCACTTT. Protein product: CASREAGNSPLHF.

CDR3 DNA: TGCGCCAGCAGCTCAACCCTCGGGGGGGATGGTTCACCCCTCCACTTT. Its protein product is CASSSTLGGDGSPLHF. The gene calls are TRBV5-1 and TRBJ1-6; a weak D match, TRBD1 (5 bases). The CDR3 runs to 16 residues. Per the germline V gene, CDR1 is SGHRS and CDR2 is YFSETQ. V was clipped by 3 bases and J by 9 bases, with 19 bases between them.

The chain is built from TRBV19 and TRBJ2-6; 7 nucleotides line up with TRBD1. The germline CDR1 and CDR2 sequences are LNHDA and SQIVND (reference sequence). The CDR3 loop spans 15 amino acids. V lost 6 bases and J lost 4; bases outside the gene matches: 6. Written as DNA, the CDR3 is TGTGCCAGTAGGAAGACAGGGTACGGGGCCAACGTCCTGACTTTC. It yields the protein CASRKTGYGANVLTF.

V and J are TRBV4-1 and TRBJ2-5; tentative D call: TRBD2 (5 bases). Trimming stripped 0 bases from V and 5 bases from J, with 16 bases between. The CDR3 runs to 16 residues. From germline, CDR1 is MGHRA and CDR2 YSYEKL. CDR3 sequence: CASSQEELTGLETQYF. The CDR3 DNA is TGCGCCAGCAGCCAAGAGGAATTGACGGGGTTGGAGACCCAGTACTTC.

The chain links TRBV4-2 to TRBJ2-3; TRBD2 aligns across 10 bases. Trimming took 1 base from V and 6 from J; bases not matched to a gene: 10. Germline assignment: CDR1 LGHNA and CDR2 YNFKEQ. The CDR3 spans 17 residues. CDR3 nucleotides: TGTGCCAGCAGCCAAGGCTTCAGCGGGGGGGGCTCGGATACGCAGTATTTT. Amino acid sequence: CASSQGFSGGGSDTQYF.

This chain joins TRBV11-2 and TRBJ2-5, with D possibly matching TRBD2 (6 bases). The CDR3 runs to 15 residues. V was cut by 1 base and J by 0 bases, with 9 bases left in between. CDR1 is SGHAT, CDR2 FQNNGV, per germline. The CDR3 DNA is TGTGCCAGCAGCTTAGTCGGCGGGGACCAAGAGACCCAGTACTTC. This translates into CASSLVGGDQETQYF.

The chain joins TRBV2 to TRBJ2-7; D might be TRBD2 (6 bases). V gave up 2 bases and J gave up 7 bases, with 18 bases separating them. The CDR3 is made up of 15 amino acids. Germline values: CDR1 SNHLY, CDR2 FYNNEI. DNA of the CDR3: TGTGCCAGCAGTGAACGGTCGGACGGGGCGGGGGAGCAGTACTTC. Protein: CASSERSDGAGEQYF.